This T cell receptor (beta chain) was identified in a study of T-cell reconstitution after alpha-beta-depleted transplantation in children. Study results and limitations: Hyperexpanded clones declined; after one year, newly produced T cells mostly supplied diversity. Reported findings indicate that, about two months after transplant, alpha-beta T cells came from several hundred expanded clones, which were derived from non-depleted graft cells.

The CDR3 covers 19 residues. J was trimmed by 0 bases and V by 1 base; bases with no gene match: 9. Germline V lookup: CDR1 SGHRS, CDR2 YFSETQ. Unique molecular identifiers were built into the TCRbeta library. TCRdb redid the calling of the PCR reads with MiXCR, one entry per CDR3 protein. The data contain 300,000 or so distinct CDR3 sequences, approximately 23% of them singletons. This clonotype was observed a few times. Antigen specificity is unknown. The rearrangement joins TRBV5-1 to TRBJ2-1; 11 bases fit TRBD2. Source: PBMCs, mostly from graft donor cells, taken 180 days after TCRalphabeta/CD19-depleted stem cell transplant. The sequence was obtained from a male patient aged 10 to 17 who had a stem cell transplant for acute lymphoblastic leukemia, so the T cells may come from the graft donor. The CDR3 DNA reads TGCGCCAGCAGCTTGAGGGTAGCGGGAGGGGGCTTCTCCTACAATGAGCAGTTCTTC. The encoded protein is CASSLRVAGGGFSYNEQFF. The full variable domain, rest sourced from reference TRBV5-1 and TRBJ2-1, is KAGVTQTPRYLIKTRGQQVTLSCSPISGHRSVSWYQQTPGQGLQFLFEYFSETQRNKGNFPGRFSGRQFSNSRSEMNVSTLELGDSALYLCASSLRVAGGGFSYNEQFFGPGTRLTVL.